This T cell receptor (beta chain) was sequenced during a study of blood T cells in healthy people across ages. Findings and caveats of the study: Per-million-T-cell TCR beta diversity fell roughly linearly with age.

Using a J-beta primer mix together with a sample-barcoded 5' primer, a second PCR was run for roughly 7 to 11 cycles. TCRdb reanalysed the 5' RACE reads using MiXCR and keeps one entry per CDR3 protein. The sample lists 890,000 or so distinct CDR3 sequences; 62% were seen once. This clonotype was seen only once. No antigen is known for it. Healthy individuals of Caucasian origin from Russia, aged roughly 6 to 90, served as donors. Each donor gave roughly 9.2 milliliters of peripheral blood. This CDR3 region has 15 residues. V lost 5 bases, J lost 5 bases, and 18 bases lay in between. Germline V gene lookup returns CDR1 MNHEY and CDR2 SVGAGI.

The sample consisted of blood. The V call is TRBV6-5, the J call TRBJ1-2; D ambiguous. The receptor was derived from a man aged 30 to 45 in good health. The CDR3 DNA reads TGTGCCAGCAGTCAAGAATTTAGGGTAGCTTATGGCTACACCTTC. Translation gives CASSQEFRVAYGYTF.